The next 20 T cell receptor beta chains were all read from a single sample in a study of blood T cell repertoires in COVID-19. Here immunoSEQ multiplex PCR was the method, and the copy in TCRdb shows in-frame clones only, minus some. The sample carries more than 140,000 clones, about 86% recorded once. Sequencing was done on a sample of peripheral blood. Receptors originate from a woman in her sixties or seventies with acute or convalescent COVID-19.

The chain is built from TRBV28 and TRBJ1-1; a weak D match, TRBD1 (6 bases). Trimming cost V 5 bases and J 5 bases, with 18 bases left between them. Looked up from germline, CDR1 is MDHEN and CDR2 is SYDVKM. The CDR3 is 15 amino acids. The CDR3 DNA sequence: TGTGCCAGCAGTAGGAAAGCAGGGGTGGGAACTGAAGCTTTCTTT. This sequence encodes CASSRKAGVGTEAFF.

The V call is TRBV19, the J call TRBJ1-1, with D unclear. Germline V gene data show CDR1 as LNHDA and CDR2 as SQIVND (reference sequence). V was cut by 4 bases and J by 2 bases, with 5 bases left in between. The CDR3 is made up of 12 amino acids. The CDR3 DNA is TGTGCCAGTAGTAACCTAAACACTGAAGCTTTCTTT. It encodes CASSNLNTEAFF.

Concerning this clone: The same CDR3 can be traced to other DNA sequences in this sample. The rearrangement links TRBV4-1 to TRBJ1-2, with a tentative D call TRBD1 (6 bases). The CDR3 runs to 14 residues. CDR1 and CDR2 from the germline V gene are MGHRA and YSYEKL. With 0 bases removed from V and 5 bases from J, the gap between germline ends came to 10 bases. The CDR3 nucleotides are TGCGCCAGCAGCCAAGAAGGGACACGGTATGGCTACACCTTC. Translating it yields CASSQEGTRYGYTF.

The chain has TRBV9 and TRBJ1-6, with TRBD1 as a possible D gene (5 bases). The CDR3 loop spans 13 amino acids. Trimming cost V 4 bases and J 9 bases, with 11 bases left between them. Germline V gene data show CDR1 as SGDLS and CDR2 as YYNGEE. The CDR3: CASSTDSFSPLHF. The CDR3 DNA sequence: TGTGCCAGCAGCACCGACAGCTTTTCACCCCTCCACTTT. Full variable domain (missing parts from reference TRBV9 and TRBJ1-6): DSGVTQTPKHLITATGQRVTLRCSPRSGDLSVYWYQQSLDQGLQFLIQYYNGEERAKGNILERFSAQQFPDLHSELNLSSLELGDSALYFCASSTDSFSPLHFGNGTRLTVT.

V and J are TRBV5-4 and TRBJ2-7; D is perhaps TRBD1 (5 bases). The CDR3 extends over 14 amino acids. The germline V and J ends were trimmed by 1 base and 3 bases, with 11 bases remaining between them. The V gene's germline CDR1 is SGHNT and CDR2 YYREEE (reference sequence). CDR3 nucleotides: TGTGCCAGCAGCTTGAGTGGGGCCAACTACGAGCAGTACTTC. Its translation: CASSLSGANYEQYF.

The CDR3 nucleotides are TGCAGCGTTGCCACAGGGGGCGAAAATTCACCCCTCCACTTT. This gives the protein CSVATGGENSPLHF. V gene TRBV29-1 combines with J gene TRBJ1-6; 9 nucleotides line up with TRBD1. V shed 4 bases, J shed 7 bases, and the junction held 5 bases outside the gene matches. This CDR3 has 14 residues. Germline lookup yields CDR1 SQVTM and CDR2 ANQGSEA.

CDR3 amino acids: CASSQDDGQGFSNTGELFF. Here the CDR3 DNA reads TGCGCCAGCAGCCAAGATGACGGGCAGGGTTTTTCCAACACCGGGGAGCTGTTTTTT. The chain joins TRBV4-1 to TRBJ2-2; tentatively, D is TRBD1 (5 bases). Trimming stripped 0 bases from V and 2 bases from J, with 19 bases between. Germline CDR1 MGHRA, CDR2 YSYEKL. This CDR3 region has 19 residues.

This clone was observed a few times. The chain uses TRBV28 and TRBJ2-2; D is undetermined. Trimming cost V 5 bases and J 6 bases, with 13 bases left between them. CDR1 MDHEN and CDR2 SYDVKM come from the germline V gene. This CDR3 has 14 amino acids. The CDR3 DNA reads TGTGCCAGCAGTCCCGGCTTGGCGGCCGGGGAGCTGTTTTTT. Residues: CASSPGLAAGELFF.

The gene calls are TRBV5-1 and TRBJ1-4; 7 positions agree with TRBD1. There are 16 residues in the CDR3. V lost 0 bases to trimming and J lost 5 bases; unmatched junction nucleotides: 7. Germline values: CDR1 SGHRS, CDR2 YFSETQ. CDR3 protein: CASSLAVQGVNEKLFF. DNA of the CDR3: TGCGCCAGCAGCTTGGCCGTCCAGGGGGTAAATGAAAAACTGTTTTTT.

This clone was detected a few times. The rearrangement links TRBV7-9 to TRBJ1-2; D is ambiguous. The CDR3 is 12 amino acids. The germline V gene has CDR1 SEHNR and CDR2 FQNEAQ (reference sequence). Trimming removed 6 bases at V and 6 bases at J, with 11 bases between. CDR3 in DNA: TGTGCCAGCAGATGGGTCCAGGATGGCTACACCTTC. Translating it yields CASRWVQDGYTF.

V usage is TRBV7-2 and J usage is TRBJ2-4; 8 bases align to TRBD1. From germline, CDR1 is SGHTA and CDR2 FQGNSA. The CDR3 has 13 amino acids. V shed 5 bases and J 7 bases; nucleotides not matched to a gene: 4. The chain's CDR3 is CASSMTGANIQYF. Written as DNA, the CDR3 is TGTGCCAGCAGCATGACAGGGGCGAACATTCAGTACTTC. The variable domain in full, with the rest retrieved from reference TRBV7-2 and TRBJ2-4, is GAGVSQSPSNKVTEKGKDVELRCDPISGHTALYWYRQSLGQGLEFLIYFQGNSAPDKSGLPSDRFSAERTGGSVSTLTIQRTQQEDSAVYLCASSMTGANIQYFGAGTRLSVL.

J is TRBJ1-5 and V is TRBV5-5, with a weak D call TRBD1 (6 bases). The V gene lost 4 bases and the J gene lost 1 base, with 12 bases spanning the gap. Germline CDR1 is SGHKS and CDR2 is YYEKEE (reference sequence). The CDR3 sequence is 15 residues long. CDR3 bases: TGTGCCAGCAGCCGGGGGGGGCCAAGCAATCAGCCCCAGCATTTT. This codes for CASSRGGPSNQPQHF.

The chain is built from TRBV24-1 and TRBJ2-1, with 11 nucleotides matching TRBD2. The CDR3 spans 16 residues. Germline CDR1 is KGHDR and CDR2 is SFDVKD. Losses at the gene ends were 3 bases for V and 8 bases for J; bases not matched to a gene: 8. The CDR3 region has the DNA TGTGCCACCAGTGATGGTAGCGGGGGGGTCTTCGATGAGCAGTTCTTC. Its translation: CATSDGSGGVFDEQFF.

J is TRBJ2-7 and V is TRBV18; D may be TRBD1 (6 bases). CDR3 length equals 16 residues. Germline CDR1 KGHSH, CDR2 LQKENI. Trimming cost V 2 bases and J 2 bases, with 16 bases left between them. This chain's CDR3 is CASSPLPQGIPYEQYF. The CDR3 nucleotides read TGTGCCAGCTCACCATTACCACAGGGCATCCCCTACGAGCAGTACTTC.

The V call is TRBV18, the J call TRBJ1-3; 7 nucleotides align to TRBD1. The CDR3 is 17 residues long. Germline assignment: CDR1 KGHSH and CDR2 LQKENI. With 3 bases clipped from V and 2 bases from J, the junction kept 10 bases outside the gene matches. The CDR3: CASSPLNLGQTGNTIYF. CDR3 sequence (DNA): TGTGCCAGCTCACCCCTTAACCTGGGACAGACTGGAAACACCATATATTTT.

The chain uses TRBV6-2 or TRBV6-3 and TRBJ1-5; D gene unclear. V lost 4 bases, J lost 2 bases, and 6 bases lay in between. The CDR3 loop spans 13 amino acids. Germline V gene lookup returns CDR1 MNHEY and CDR2 SVGEGT. CDR3 in amino acids: CASSWAGNQPQHF. The CDR3 DNA reads TGTGCCAGCAGTTGGGCTGGCAATCAGCCCCAGCATTTT.

V gene TRBV15 combines with J gene TRBJ1-1, with D uncertain. Germline CDR1 is LNHNV and CDR2 is YYDKDF (reference sequence). Trimming removed 1 base from V and 6 bases from J, with 9 bases in between. This CDR3 is built from 13 residues. CDR3 bases: TGTGCCACCAGCAGAGGCGAAGTACCTGAAGCTTTCTTT. Amino acid sequence: CATSRGEVPEAFF.

The gene calls are TRBV7-9 and TRBJ2-3, with a possible D match to TRBD1 (6 bases). Germline V CDR1 and CDR2: SEHNR, FQNEAQ (reference sequence). There are 16 residues in the CDR3. Between the trimmed V and J ends, which lost 4 bases and 6 bases, there was a span of 20 bases. The CDR3 region has the DNA TGTGCCAGCAGCTCTTACAGGGAAATCGGTAGGGATACGCAGTATTTT. Protein: CASSSYREIGRDTQYF.

This chain joins TRBV5-1 and TRBJ1-6; the D gene is possibly TRBD1 (6 bases). The germline gives CDR1 SGHRS, CDR2 YFSETQ. This CDR3 spans 15 amino acids. V was clipped by 2 bases and J by 5 bases, with 11 bases between them. CDR3 region: CASSLQGPHNSPLHF. CDR3 coding DNA: TGCGCCAGCAGCTTACAGGGACCTCATAATTCACCCCTCCACTTT.

V is TRBV28 and J is TRBJ2-7; the D is unclear. The CDR3 is made up of 12 amino acids. V lost 5 bases and J lost 2, with 7 bases in between. Germline V lookup: CDR1 MDHEN, CDR2 SYDVKM. The CDR3 sequence: CASSPTAYEQYF. The CDR3 nucleotides read TGTGCCAGCAGTCCTACAGCCTACGAGCAGTACTTC.